This T cell receptor (beta chain) was identified during a study of metastatic and nonmetastatic thyroid tumors. Turning to the study itself: Repertoire data that came from the blood and tumor or nodule tissue of malignant and benign thyroid patients were compared.

In the original processing: A papillary thyroid cancer distant-metastasis classifier was built from CDR3 differences across clinicopathological groups. TCRdb redid the clone calls on the PCR reads using MiXCR. TCRdb's processing, not the study's, gives the V and J calls here. The table lists around 89,000 clones, just under 15% of them singletons. Study observations and caveats: According to reports, the diversity of TCR beta was significantly higher in malignant thyroid tumors than in benign nodules, and this held in both blood and tumor samples.

This clone was observed many times. Its target is unknown. No treatment had been given to any patient before thyroid surgery. Germline lookup yields CDR1 SGHTA and CDR2 FQGTGA. With 6 bases removed from V and 2 bases from J, the gap between germline ends came to 7 bases. This CDR3 is built from 12 residues. Sequenced input: blood. The source is a female donor with papillary thyroid cancer or a benign thyroid nodule (not recorded which). Some clones in this sample may be carry-over from other donors' samples. The rearrangement uses TRBV7-3 and TRBJ1-2; D is undetermined. The CDR3 DNA is TGTGCCAGCAGTGTCGACAACTATGGCTACACCTTC. Translation: CASSVDNYGYTF.